Given below is one T cell receptor beta chain in context. CDR3 length: 12 amino acids. Trimming stripped 4 bases from V and 5 bases from J, with 6 bases between. Germline V gene lookup returns CDR1 SGHRS and CDR2 YFSETQ. The table came from immunoSEQ multiplex PCR; TCRdb's copy has only in-frame clones and leaves some out. The sample lists 120,000 to 150,000 clones; 88% were seen once. These data originate in a study of blood T cell repertoires in COVID-19. The sequence was obtained from a woman in her twenties or thirties with acute COVID-19. The chain links TRBV5-1 to TRBJ2-2; D is unresolved. The material sequenced was PBMCs or T cells enriched from blood (not recorded which). The DNA for the CDR3 is TGCGCCAGCAGCACCGGGACCGGGGAGCTGTTTTTT. Its translation is CASSTGTGELFF.